This TCR beta chain derives from a study of shared clonotypes between healthy human individuals. The CDR3 consists of 15 residues. The replicate PCRs on unsorted PBMC were given 250 to 300 ng DNA, which is about 30,000 T cell genomes. Study processing details: Filtering of immunoSEQ junctional sequences could not match full-length read filtering. Here immunoSEQ multiplex PCR was the method, and the copy in TCRdb shows in-frame clones only, minus some. V and J calls and clone size are as listed in that table; D and trimming were resolved from the DNA. The data show about 450,000 clones, roughly 85% seen once. This clone was recorded a few times. Donors were healthy HIV-negative adults without recently reported acute infections or vaccinations. Unsorted samples drew genomic DNA from 85 million to 90 million PBMCs.

This sequence was found in a woman between 40 and 50 years old in good health. Some clones in this sample may be carry-over from other donors' samples. The V call is TRBV21-1, the J call TRBJ1-3; the table's D call of TRBD1 was not tested on the DNA. TRBV21-1 corresponds to a pseudogene. Input material: PBMCs. The CDR3 here is CASSKHRVSGNTIYF. The DNA of the CDR3 is TGTGCCAGCAGCAAACACAGGGTCTCTGGAAACACCATATATTTT.